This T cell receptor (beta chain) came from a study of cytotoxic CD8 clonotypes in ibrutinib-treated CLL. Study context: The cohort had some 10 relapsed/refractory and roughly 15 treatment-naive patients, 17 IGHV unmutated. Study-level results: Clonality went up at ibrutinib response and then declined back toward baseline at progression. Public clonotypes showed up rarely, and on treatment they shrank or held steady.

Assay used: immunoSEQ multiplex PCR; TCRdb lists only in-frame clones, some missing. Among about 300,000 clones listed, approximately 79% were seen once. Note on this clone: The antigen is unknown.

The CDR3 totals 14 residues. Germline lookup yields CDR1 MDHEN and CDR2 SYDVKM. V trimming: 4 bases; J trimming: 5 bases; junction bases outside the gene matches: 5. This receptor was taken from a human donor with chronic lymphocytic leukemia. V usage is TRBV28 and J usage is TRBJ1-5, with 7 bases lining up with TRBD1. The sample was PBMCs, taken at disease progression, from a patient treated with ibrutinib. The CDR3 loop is CASSYRDSHQPQHF. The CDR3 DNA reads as TGTGCCAGCAGTTACCGGGACAGTCATCAGCCCCAGCATTTT.